Listed here are 23 T cell receptor beta chains from one sample, sequenced in a study of regulatory T cells in long-lasting Graves disease. Documented time point: newly diagnosed GD, antithyroid drugs for less than 3 months. Construction of the TCR library relied on RNA isolated from PBMCs. Both iRepertoire HTBI primers and Arm-PCR of CDR3 regions were used to build the TCR beta libraries. TCRdb analysed the multiplex PCR reads with MiXCR anew, one entry per CDR3 protein. This sample has about 450,000 distinct CDR3 sequences, with around 15% found just once. The same data also contributed to another study, on T cells in Graves' hyperthyroidism and ophthalmopathy.

The input for sequencing was peripheral blood mononuclear cells (PBMCs), taken at new diagnosis, from a patient treated with antithyroid drugs. The receptor set was obtained from a woman in her fifties or sixties with Graves disease.

This clonotype was counted between two and nine times. This chain joins TRBV7-9 and TRBJ1-4; TRBD1 matches at 7 bases. This CDR3 contains 12 residues. J was trimmed by 8 bases and V by 6 bases; bases with no gene match: 3. From germline, CDR1 is SEHNR and CDR2 FQNEAQ (reference sequence). The CDR3 region is CASRRTGEKLFF. Written as DNA, the CDR3 is TGTGCCAGCAGGAGGACAGGCGAAAAACTGTTTTTT.

This clonotype was observed many times. This chain uses TRBV29-1 with TRBJ2-2; D is ambiguous. V gave up 7 bases and J gave up 6 bases, with 15 bases separating them. CDR1 and CDR2 from the germline V gene are SQVTM and ANQGSEA. This CDR3 is 13 amino acids long. The CDR3 DNA follows: TGCAGCGCCGGCACGTTCCCCGCCGGGGAGCTGTTTTTT. This encodes CSAGTFPAGELFF.

On this clonotype: Being one base from a much bigger clone, this may be a read error. The genes are TRBV11-3 and TRBJ2-2, with 9 positions matching TRBD2. This CDR3 is 14 amino acids long. The V gene's germline CDR1 is SGHNT and CDR2 YENEEA. This CDR3 reads CVSSETSGTGELFF. The CDR3 DNA reads TGTGTCAGCAGCGAAACTAGCGGGACCGGGGAGCTGTTTTTT.

The rearrangement joins TRBV5-1 to TRBJ1-2; possible D gene TRBD1, 6 bases. V was shortened by 5 bases and J by 4 bases, with 21 bases between the two germline ends. CDR1 and CDR2 (germline): SGHRS, YFSETQ. The CDR3 consists of 16 residues. CDR3: CASSPLRGARIYGYTF. CDR3 sequence (DNA): TGCGCCAGCAGTCCGCTCCGGGGGGCGAGGATCTATGGCTACACCTTC.

This clonotype was picked up many times. The V gene is TRBV19, the J gene TRBJ2-1, with TRBD2 identical over 13 bases. Germline V gene lookup returns CDR1 LNHDA and CDR2 SQIVND (reference sequence). This CDR3 contains 13 residues. With V trimmed by 10 bases and J by 9 bases, 6 bases remained unmatched. The CDR3 nucleotides read TGTGCCACTGGACTAGCGGGAGCGGGTGAGCAGTTCTTC. This sequence encodes CATGLAGAGEQFF.

This clonotype was detected once. A much more abundant neighbour one base away suggests this may be a read error. V is TRBV28 and J is TRBJ2-7; 7 bases align to TRBD2. The CDR3 loop spans 13 amino acids. Germline V gives CDR1 MDHEN, CDR2 SYDVKM. The junction had 7 bases not matched to a gene; V was cut back by 6 bases and J by 5 bases. The CDR3 region is CASRTGGSHEQYF. The CDR3 nucleotides read TGTGCCAGCAGGACTGGCGGGAGCCACGAGCAGTACTTC.

The CDR3 DNA reads TGTGCCACCAGTGATCCCGGACGGTACTATGGCTACACCTTC. Translated: CATSDPGRYYGYTF. This chain links TRBV24-1 with TRBJ1-2; D remains unclear. The CDR3 runs 14 residues. The V gene lost 3 bases and the J gene lost 3 bases, with 10 bases spanning the gap. Germline assignment: CDR1 KGHDR and CDR2 SFDVKD.

Note on this clonotype: This may arise from a read error, as a much more abundant clone is one base away. The rearrangement uses TRBV6-2 or TRBV6-3 and TRBJ2-2; 11 bases are shared with TRBD2. CDR1 and CDR2 from the germline V gene are MNHEY and SVGEGT. This CDR3 spans 21 amino acids. This CDR3 reads CASSYSGLLAGGLSNTGERFF. The DNA of the CDR3 is TGTGCCAGCAGTTACAGCGGGTTGCTAGCGGGAGGCCTATCGAACACCGGGGAGCGGTTTTTT.

Ten or more counts support this clonotype. The chain couples TRBV11-2 to TRBJ2-1, with a weak D call TRBD2 (6 bases). There are 14 residues in the CDR3. Germline CDR1 reads SGHAT; CDR2 reads FQNNGV. V shed 5 bases and J shed 3 bases, with 11 bases lying between them. The CDR3 region is CASSRMEGYNEQFF. The CDR3 DNA reads TGTGCCAGCAGCCGGATGGAGGGCTACAATGAGCAGTTCTTC.

For this clonotype: One end of the junction varies from germline; a read error may be responsible. This chain links TRBV27 with TRBJ2-1; D is possibly TRBD2 (6 bases). The germline gives CDR1 MNHEY, CDR2 SMNVEV (reference sequence). This CDR3 is built from 16 residues. The CDR3 nucleotides read TGTGCCGGCAGCCCGGGGTCGCCGGGGGCCTACAATGAGCAGTTCTTC. Translated: CAGSPGSPGAYNEQFF.

The chain couples TRBV5-1 to TRBJ2-1; TRBD1 matches 12 bases. This CDR3 has 16 amino acids. Germline CDR1 SGHRS, CDR2 YFSETQ. Germline trimming cut 5 bases from V and 0 bases from J; bases unmatched to any gene: 3. CDR3 region: CASRGGQGASYNEQFF. The DNA for the CDR3 is TGCGCCAGCAGAGGGGGACAGGGGGCCTCCTACAATGAGCAGTTCTTC.

The chain recombines TRBV9 with TRBJ2-1; 13 bases are a match to TRBD2. Germline CDR1 reads SGDLS; CDR2 reads YYNGEE. V lost 2 bases and J lost 7; bases outside the gene matches: 9. The length of the CDR3 is 17 residues. The CDR3 region is CASSVIAGLAGVNEQFF. The CDR3 nucleotides are TGTGCCAGCAGCGTCATAGCCGGACTAGCGGGAGTGAATGAGCAGTTCTTC.

V usage is TRBV6-2 or TRBV6-3 and J usage is TRBJ1-1; no reliable D call. The CDR3 has 13 amino acids. Trimming took 2 bases from V and 7 from J, leaving 11 bases between them. CDR1 is MNHEY, CDR2 SVGEGT, per germline. CDR3: CASSYTEPIEAFF. The CDR3, as DNA: TGTGCCAGCAGTTACACGGAACCCATTGAAGCTTTCTTT.

This clonotype appeared many times. The J gene is TRBJ2-2, the V gene TRBV30; D remains ambiguous. CDR1 is GTSNPN and CDR2 is SVGIG in the germline V gene (reference sequence). The CDR3 covers 12 residues. Deletions cut 1 base from V and 11 bases from J, with 11 bases between. CDR3 nucleotide sequence: TGTGCCTGGAGTGGGTTTGGAACTGAGCTGTTTTTT. Translation gives CAWSGFGTELFF. The variable domain in full, with the rest retrieved from reference TRBV30 and TRBJ2-2, is SQTIHQWPATLVQPVGSPLSLECTVEGTSNPNLYWYRQAAGRGLQLLFYSVGIGQISSEVPQNLSASRPQDRQFILSSKKLLLSDSGFYLCAWSGFGTELFFGEGSRLTVL.

The sample holds many counts of this clonotype. The V and J genes are TRBV28 and TRBJ2-7; D might be TRBD2 (5 bases). Trimming stripped 3 bases from V and 5 bases from J, with 14 bases between. This CDR3 spans 14 amino acids. CDR1 is MDHEN, CDR2 SYDVKM, per germline. CDR3 in amino acids: CASSFGQLDDEQYF. The CDR3 bases are TGTGCCAGCAGTTTCGGCCAACTAGACGACGAGCAGTACTTC.

This clonotype was detected a few times. This sequence joins TRBV29-1 and TRBJ2-7, with 10 bases that match TRBD2. V lost 7 bases and J lost 4; bases outside the gene matches: 4. The CDR3 is 12 residues long. From germline, CDR1 is SQVTM and CDR2 ANQGSEA. The CDR3 protein is CSAWTSGYEQYF. DNA for the CDR3: TGCAGCGCCTGGACTAGCGGATACGAGCAGTACTTC.

This clonotype was seen ten or more times. This chain joins TRBV25-1 and TRBJ2-5; possibly TRBD1 or TRBD2 for D (6 bases each). The germline CDR1 and CDR2 sequences are MGHDK and SYGVNS. Trimming removed 5 bases at V and 2 bases at J, with 15 bases between. The CDR3 is 15 amino acids. The CDR3 sequence: CASSTPGAGQETQYF. The DNA of the CDR3 is TGTGCCAGCAGTACCCCGGGGGCTGGACAAGAGACCCAGTACTTC.

This clonotype has just a few counts. This chain links TRBV19 with TRBJ2-1; the match to TRBD2 covers 14 bases. With V trimmed by 6 bases and J by 5 bases, 3 bases remained unmatched. The CDR3 spans 15 residues. Germline loops: CDR1 LNHDA, CDR2 SQIVND (reference sequence). CDR3 sequence reads: CASREGLAGDNEQFF. CDR3 sequence (DNA): TGTGCCAGTAGGGAGGGACTAGCGGGAGACAATGAGCAGTTCTTC.

This clonotype was seen repeatedly, ten times or more. The chain has TRBV5-1 and TRBJ2-1; possibly TRBD2 for D (6 bases). The germline V and J ends were trimmed by 0 bases and 10 bases, with 14 bases remaining between them. The CDR3 runs to 14 residues. CDR1 SGHRS and CDR2 YFSETQ come from the germline V gene. The CDR3 is CASSLDLAGPEQFF. The CDR3 DNA is TGCGCCAGCAGCTTGGATCTTGCGGGGCCCGAGCAGTTCTTC.

The genes are TRBV10-3 and TRBJ2-7; 9 positions agree with TRBD2. Trimming at V came to 6 bases and at J to 2 bases, leaving 8 bases not matched to a gene. The germline V gene encodes CDR1 ENHRY and CDR2 SYGVKD. The CDR3 has 15 amino acids. Written as DNA, the CDR3 is TGTGCCATCAGGGAGGGACTAGCCAATACCTACGAGCAGTACTTC. It specifies CAIREGLANTYEQYF.

In this sample, this clonotype turned up a few times. The genes are TRBV2 and TRBJ1-2, with TRBD1 identical over 7 bases. In germline, CDR1 is SNHLY, CDR2 FYNNEI. J gave up 5 bases and V 10 bases, and 25 bases lay outside the gene matches. CDR3 length: 18 residues. The CDR3 spells CATTKGQTEIAAPYGYTF. CDR3 DNA: TGTGCCACGACCAAGGGACAGACCGAAATCGCGGCGCCTTATGGCTACACCTTC.

Ten or more counts support this clonotype. This chain joins TRBV5-1 and TRBJ2-2; D gene uncertain. V dropped 4 bases and J dropped 0 bases, with 10 bases sitting between them. Germline assignment: CDR1 SGHRS and CDR2 YFSETQ. CDR3 length: 15 amino acids. The CDR3 protein is CASSLLSSNTGELFF. The DNA for the CDR3 is TGCGCCAGCAGCCTCCTATCCTCGAACACCGGGGAGCTGTTTTTT.

This clonotype was detected only a few times. This sequence joins TRBV28 and TRBJ2-7, with TRBD2 matching over 8 bases. The germline V gene has CDR1 MDHEN and CDR2 SYDVKM. The V and J ends lost 5 bases and 2 bases, in that order; junction bases with no gene match: 5. The CDR3 is made up of 14 amino acids. The CDR3 is CASSRTGGTYEQYF. The CDR3 region has the DNA TGTGCCAGCAGTCGAACGGGGGGGACCTACGAGCAGTACTTC.